One T cell receptor (beta chain) is described in this entry. TCRdb's copy holds only in-frame clones and misses some; the assay was immunoSEQ multiplex PCR. The data show 30,000 to 35,000 clones, roughly 90% seen once. V lost 5 bases to trimming and J lost 2 bases, with 15 bases between them. The CDR3 extends over 15 amino acids. From germline, CDR1 is SGDLS and CDR2 YYNGEE. The entry originates in a study of T cell changes during pregnancy in multiple sclerosis. This sequence was found in a female donor with multiple sclerosis, enrolled in a pregnancy study. The material was CD8+ T cells from peripheral blood mononuclear cells, obtained after pregnancy. The genes are TRBV9 and TRBJ2-3; D might be TRBD2 (7 bases). CDR3: CASRRGLEYTDTQYF. The CDR3 DNA sequence: TGTGCCAGCAGGCGGGGGCTGGAATACACAGATACGCAGTATTTT. The full variable domain, completed using reference TRBV9 and TRBJ2-3, is DSGVTQTPKHLITATGQRVTLRCSPRSGDLSVYWYQQSLDQGLQFLIQYYNGEERAKGNILERFSAQQFPDLHSELNLSSLELGDSALYFCASRRGLEYTDTQYFGPGTRLTVL.